This T cell receptor beta chain is from a study of regulatory T cells in long-lasting Graves disease. Regarding time point: newly diagnosed GD, antithyroid drugs for less than 3 months. Following extraction of RNA from PBMCs, that RNA was used to make the TCR library. To make TCR beta libraries, researchers used iRepertoire HTBI primers and Arm-PCR of CDR3 regions. TCRdb independently ran MiXCR on the multiplex PCR reads; one entry per CDR3 protein. The sample has hundreds of thousands of distinct CDR3 sequences; around 17% are singletons. This clonotype was detected a few times. The V gene's germline CDR1 is KGHSH and CDR2 LQKENI. CDR3 length: 16 amino acids. V was cut by 2 bases and J by 5 bases, with 19 bases left in between. Separately, the same data were catalogued under a study of T cells in Graves' hyperthyroidism and ophthalmopathy.

Sample: peripheral blood mononuclear cells (PBMCs), taken at new diagnosis, from a patient treated with antithyroid drugs. This sequence joins TRBV18 and TRBJ2-7, with no clear D. This TCR was recovered from a young woman with Graves disease. The CDR3 region has the DNA TGTGCCAGCTCACCAGGTCCGCCAGGCACTGTAAACGAGCAGTACTTC. Protein: CASSPGPPGTVNEQYF.